This passage covers 11 T cell receptor beta chains from one sample sequenced in a study of CD8 T cells in Susac syndrome. The authors reverse transcribed roughly 0.5 to 1 ug RNA with random hexamers. TCRdb fed the immunoSEQ multiplex PCR reads into MiXCR, producing one record per CDR3 protein. The sample yields over 150,000 distinct CDR3 sequences, 90% to 95% seen once. The sample was CD4+ T cells from PBMCs. The receptors come from a human donor with Susac syndrome.

V is TRBV7-4 and J is TRBJ2-5; a possible D gene is TRBD2 (7 bases). This CDR3 is 13 amino acids long. The V end lost 5 bases, the J end lost 7 bases, and 14 bases lay between the germline ends. CDR1 is SGHVT and CDR2 is SQSDAQ in the germline V gene. The CDR3 spells CASSLGGGVTQYF. Here the CDR3 DNA reads TGTGCCAGCAGCCTAGGGGGGGGAGTGACCCAGTACTTC.

This chain uses TRBV5-1 with TRBJ1-2; no clear D. The CDR3 runs 12 residues. CDR1 is SGHRS and CDR2 is YFSETQ in the germline V gene. V lost 2 bases and J lost 6, with 8 bases in between. The CDR3 DNA sequence: TGCGCCAGCAGCTTCGGCGGGGATGGCTACACCTTC. This sequence encodes CASSFGGDGYTF. Full variable domain (rest looked up from reference TRBV5-1 and TRBJ1-2): KAGVTQTPRYLIKTRGQQVTLSCSPISGHRSVSWYQQTPGQGLQFLFEYFSETQRNKGNFPGRFSGRQFSNSRSEMNVSTLELGDSALYLCASSFGGDGYTFGSGTRLTVV.

This clonotype showed up just once. This chain connects TRBV4-2 to TRBJ2-7, with 9 bases fitting TRBD2. V shed 0 bases, J shed 3 bases, and the junction held 6 bases outside the gene matches. Germline loops: CDR1 LGHNA, CDR2 YNFKEQ. This CDR3 comprises 16 residues. This chain's CDR3 is CASSQDLSGSLYEQYF. The CDR3 DNA follows: TGTGCCAGCAGCCAAGATCTTAGCGGGAGCCTCTACGAGCAGTACTTC.

CDR3 in amino acids: CASSLGTGGLYEQYF. In nucleotides, the CDR3 is TGCGCCAGCAGCTTGGGAACAGGGGGACTCTACGAGCAGTACTTC. V and J are TRBV5-1 and TRBJ2-7; 8 bases line up with TRBD1. The CDR3 covers 15 residues. Trimming cost V 0 bases and J 3 bases; bases outside gene matches: 5. Germline loops: CDR1 SGHRS, CDR2 YFSETQ.

This chain links TRBV29-1 with TRBJ2-1; unclear D gene. CDR1 and CDR2 (germline): SQVTM, ANQGSEA. The CDR3 consists of 11 residues. Trimming cost V 4 bases and J 7 bases, with 8 bases left between them. The CDR3 sequence: CSVVKGNEQFF. In DNA, the CDR3 is TGCAGCGTTGTAAAAGGGAATGAGCAGTTCTTC.

The V call is TRBV2, the J call TRBJ1-1, with 7 bases fitting TRBD1. The V segment lost 6 bases and the J segment 6 bases; nucleotides outside the gene matches: 4. The CDR3 loop spans 12 amino acids. Germline V gives CDR1 SNHLY, CDR2 FYNNEI. CDR3 sequence (DNA): TGTGCCAGCAGACTCGGGACAGCTGAAGCTTTCTTT. It yields the protein CASRLGTAEAFF.

This sequence joins TRBV20-1 and TRBJ2-7, with D perhaps TRBD2 (7 bases). CDR3 length equals 13 residues. The V gene lost 6 bases and the J gene lost 2 bases, with 14 bases spanning the gap. CDR1 is DFQATT, CDR2 SNEGSKA, per germline (reference sequence). The chain's CDR3 is CSARPGGTYEQYF. Here the CDR3 DNA reads TGCAGTGCCCGGCCGGGGGGCACCTACGAGCAGTACTTC.

The gene calls are TRBV20-1 and TRBJ2-7; D ambiguous. This CDR3 is built from 10 residues. V lost 3 bases and J lost 5, with 5 bases in between. CDR1 and CDR2 (germline): DFQATT, SNEGSKA (reference sequence). The CDR3 loop is CSASRHEQYF. The CDR3 DNA sequence: TGCAGTGCTAGTCGGCACGAGCAGTACTTC.

The genes are TRBV5-4 and TRBJ1-1; D possibly corresponds to TRBD1 (5 bases). V was cut by 0 bases and J by 1 base, with 10 bases left in between. The CDR3 totals 15 residues. From germline, CDR1 is SGHNT and CDR2 YYREEE (reference sequence). The CDR3 DNA follows: TGTGCCAGCAGCTTGGGACAGTTCCAGAACACTGAAGCTTTCTTT. Its translation: CASSLGQFQNTEAFF.

The chain carries TRBV7-2 and TRBJ2-7, with TRBD1 as a possible D gene (6 bases). V gave up 3 bases and J gave up 5 bases, with 11 bases separating them. Germline V gene lookup returns CDR1 SGHTA and CDR2 FQGNSA. CDR3 length: 13 residues. CDR3 bases: TGTGCCAGCAGCTTGGCAAACAGGGACGAGCAGTACTTC. Protein sequence: CASSLANRDEQYF.

This clonotype was seen just once. The chain joins TRBV20-1 to TRBJ2-7; D gene ambiguous. Germline values: CDR1 DFQATT, CDR2 SNEGSKA (reference sequence). This CDR3 is 15 amino acids long. Trimming stripped 0 bases from V and 2 bases from J, with 14 bases between. The chain's CDR3 is CSARDQGSTPYEQYF. The CDR3 nucleotides read TGCAGTGCTAGAGACCAAGGCTCAACTCCCTACGAGCAGTACTTC.